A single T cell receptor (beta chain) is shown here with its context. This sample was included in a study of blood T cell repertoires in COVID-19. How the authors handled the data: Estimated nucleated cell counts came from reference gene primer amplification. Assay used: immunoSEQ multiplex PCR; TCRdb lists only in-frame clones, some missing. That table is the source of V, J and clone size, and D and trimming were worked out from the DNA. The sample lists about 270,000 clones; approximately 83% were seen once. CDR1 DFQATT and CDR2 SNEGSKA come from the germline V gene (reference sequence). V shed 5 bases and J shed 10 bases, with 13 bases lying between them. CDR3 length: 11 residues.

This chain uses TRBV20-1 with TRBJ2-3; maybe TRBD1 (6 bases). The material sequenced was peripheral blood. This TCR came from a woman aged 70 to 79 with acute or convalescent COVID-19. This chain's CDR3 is CSAGGREAQYF. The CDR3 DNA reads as TGCAGTGCTGGGGGCCGGGAAGCGCAGTATTTT.